These 16 T cell receptor beta chains originate from one sample sequenced in a study of Ad26.COV2.S vaccination and SARS-CoV-2 variants. Libraries were prepared by immunoSEQ multiplex PCR; TCRdb keeps only in-frame clonotypes and omits some of them. In the table there are about 400,000 clones, approximately 90% of which are singletons. Specified treatment: 19 received Ad26.COV2.S at low or high dose, single or two shots; about 5 received placebo; per-sample allocation not given. At day 63 after the first vaccine or placebo injection, samples were drawn. This specimen consisted of peripheral blood, obtained in a trial of Ad26.COV2.S vaccine versus placebo. Receptors originate from a person aged 18 to 65 who received the Ad26.COV2.S COVID-19 vaccine or a placebo.

The chain joins TRBV5-4 to TRBJ2-7, with 14 nucleotides matching TRBD2. The V segment lost 0 bases and the J segment 4 bases; nucleotides outside the gene matches: 6. The germline V gene encodes CDR1 SGHNT and CDR2 YYREEE (reference sequence). The CDR3 is 17 residues long. CDR3 bases: TGTGCCAGCAGCTTGGTCGGCGGACTAGCGGGAGGTTACGAGCAGTACTTC. As protein: CASSLVGGLAGGYEQYF.

The chain carries TRBV27 and TRBJ2-7; no firm D call. The germline V gene has CDR1 MNHEY and CDR2 SMNVEV (reference sequence). Trimming stripped 8 bases from V and 3 bases from J, with 29 bases between. This CDR3 has 18 amino acids. The CDR3 DNA follows: TGTGCCAGCGACATCGGAATACAGCCGCTATCTTCTCACTACGAGCAGTACTTC. This codes for CASDIGIQPLSSHYEQYF.

The rearrangement links TRBV19 to TRBJ2-1; D gene uncertain. Germline V lookup: CDR1 LNHDA, CDR2 SQIVND (reference sequence). V was pared by 4 bases and J by 4 bases, with 5 bases between. This CDR3 comprises 12 residues. The CDR3 region is CASSSGYNEQFF. The DNA for the CDR3 is TGTGCCAGTAGTAGTGGGTACAATGAGCAGTTCTTC.

The CDR3 DNA follows: TGTGCCAGCAGTTACTCGACTAGCGGGAGAGAGATTCAGTACTTC. It yields the protein CASSYSTSGREIQYF. The chain recombines TRBV6-2 or TRBV6-3 with TRBJ2-4, with 12 nucleotides matching TRBD2. Germline CDR1 is MNHEY and CDR2 is SVGEGT. The CDR3 covers 15 residues. J gave up 10 bases and V 0 bases, and 4 bases lay outside the gene matches.

At least ten counts were recorded for this clone. The J gene is TRBJ1-6, the V gene TRBV21-1; the table names TRBD1, a call not compared with the DNA. TRBV21-1 is flagged as a pseudogene. CDR3 length: 17 amino acids. CDR3 sequence reads: CASSTRNRDRCNSPLHF. CDR3 DNA sequence: TGTGCCAGCAGCACCCGGAACCGGGACAGGTGTAATTCACCCCTCCACTTT.

V gene TRBV7-8 combines with J gene TRBJ2-7, with 11 bases lining up with TRBD2. In germline, CDR1 is SGHVS, CDR2 FQNEAQ. This CDR3 comprises 16 residues. The junction had 9 bases not matched to a gene; V was cut back by 5 bases and J by 3 bases. DNA for the CDR3: TGTGCCAGCAGCAGCGGGCCGACTAGCGGGGTCTACGAGCAGTACTTC. Its protein product is CASSSGPTSGVYEQYF.

In regard to this clone: The junction shows a germline mismatch at one end, possibly a read error. The chain carries TRBV28 and TRBJ2-2; tentatively, D is TRBD2 (6 bases). Germline V gene sequence: CDR1 MDHEN, CDR2 SYDVKM. The CDR3 contains 15 residues. CDR3 loop: CASTPGEKNAGELFF. The CDR3 DNA sequence: TGTGCCAGCACTCCGGGGGAAAAGAACGCCGGGGAGCTGTTTTTT.

The J gene is TRBJ1-6, the V gene TRBV3-1 (or the pseudogene TRBV3-2); D possibly corresponds to TRBD1 (5 bases). The V end lost 3 bases, the J end lost 7 bases, and 13 bases lay between the germline ends. Germline loops: CDR1 LGHDT, CDR2 YNNKEL (reference sequence). CDR3 length: 15 residues. The CDR3 DNA sequence: TGTGCCAGCAGCCACCATCAGGGTAGCAATTCACCCCTCCACTTT. As protein: CASSHHQGSNSPLHF.

V and J are TRBV7-3 and TRBJ2-1, with 8 bases fitting TRBD1. V gave up 4 bases and J gave up 4 bases; unmatched junction bases: 6. There are 15 residues in the CDR3. Per the germline V gene, CDR1 is SGHTA and CDR2 is FQGTGA. CDR3 region: CASSSTGVPYNEQFF. The CDR3 DNA reads TGTGCCAGCAGCTCGACAGGGGTCCCGTACAATGAGCAGTTCTTC.

The chain is built from TRBV5-1 and TRBJ2-5, with D tentatively TRBD1 or TRBD2 (5 bases each). V dropped 1 base and J dropped 5 bases, with 9 bases sitting between them. Germline CDR1 reads SGHRS; CDR2 reads YFSETQ. CDR3 length: 13 residues. CDR3 nucleotides: TGCGCCAGCAGCTTGACCGGGGCGGAGACCCAGTACTTC. Protein product: CASSLTGAETQYF. Based on the CDR3 plus reference TRBV5-1 and TRBJ2-5, the full variable domain is KAGVTQTPRYLIKTRGQQVTLSCSPISGHRSVSWYQQTPGQGLQFLFEYFSETQRNKGNFPGRFSGRQFSNSRSEMNVSTLELGDSALYLCASSLTGAETQYFGPGTRLLVL.

The V and J genes are TRBV2 and TRBJ2-7; D not certain. This CDR3 is built from 13 residues. The germline gives CDR1 SNHLY, CDR2 FYNNEI. Trimming removed 4 bases at V and 0 bases at J, with 7 bases between. CDR3 protein: CASSGDSSYEQYF. CDR3 in DNA: TGTGCCAGCAGTGGGGATAGCTCCTACGAGCAGTACTTC. Filled out from reference TRBV2 and TRBJ2-7, the complete variable domain reads EPEVTQTPSHQVTQMGQEVILRCVPISNHLYFYWYRQILGQKVEFLVSFYNNEISEKSEIFDDQFSVERPDGSNFTLKIRSTKLEDSAMYFCASSGDSSYEQYFGPGTRLTVT.

As for this clone: The same CDR3 can be traced to other DNA sequences in this sample. This chain uses TRBV19 with TRBJ1-1; D is undetermined. Germline values: CDR1 LNHDA, CDR2 SQIVND (reference sequence). V dropped 3 bases and J dropped 2 bases, with 7 bases sitting between them. The CDR3 extends over 13 amino acids. The CDR3 DNA follows: TGTGCCAGTAGTATCGCCCGTAACACTGAAGCTTTCTTT. Amino acids: CASSIARNTEAFF.

V is TRBV30 and J is TRBJ2-2; D gene ambiguous. Deletions cut 1 base from V and 1 base from J, with 7 bases between. CDR3 length equals 14 residues. Germline V lookup: CDR1 GTSNPN, CDR2 SVGIG (reference sequence). This chain's CDR3 is CAWSGNWNTGELFF. The CDR3 region has the DNA TGTGCCTGGAGTGGAAATTGGAACACCGGGGAGCTGTTTTTT.

The rearrangement joins TRBV18 to TRBJ2-3; no clear D gene. V shed 5 bases and J shed 2 bases, with 2 bases lying between them. The V gene's germline CDR1 is KGHSH and CDR2 LQKENI. The CDR3 extends over 11 amino acids. This CDR3 reads CASSDTDTQYF. Written as DNA, the CDR3 is TGTGCCAGCTCAGACACAGATACGCAGTATTTT.

This chain uses TRBV11-3 with TRBJ2-4; a weak D match, TRBD2 (7 bases). Germline CDR1 is SGHNT and CDR2 is YENEEA. The CDR3 length is 15 residues. Trimming cost V 3 bases and J 4 bases, with 13 bases left between them. CDR3 region: CASSLRGPEKNIQYF. The CDR3 DNA reads TGTGCCAGCAGCTTGCGGGGGCCAGAAAAAAACATTCAGTACTTC.

Here the CDR3 reads CASVPGLASYEQYF. The CDR3, as DNA: TGTGCCAGCGTGCCGGGACTAGCTTCCTACGAGCAGTACTTC. The V call is TRBV2, the J call TRBJ2-7; TRBD2 aligns across 9 bases. CDR1 SNHLY and CDR2 FYNNEI come from the germline V gene. CDR3 size: 14 residues. V lost 8 bases, J lost 1 base, and 6 bases stayed unmatched.